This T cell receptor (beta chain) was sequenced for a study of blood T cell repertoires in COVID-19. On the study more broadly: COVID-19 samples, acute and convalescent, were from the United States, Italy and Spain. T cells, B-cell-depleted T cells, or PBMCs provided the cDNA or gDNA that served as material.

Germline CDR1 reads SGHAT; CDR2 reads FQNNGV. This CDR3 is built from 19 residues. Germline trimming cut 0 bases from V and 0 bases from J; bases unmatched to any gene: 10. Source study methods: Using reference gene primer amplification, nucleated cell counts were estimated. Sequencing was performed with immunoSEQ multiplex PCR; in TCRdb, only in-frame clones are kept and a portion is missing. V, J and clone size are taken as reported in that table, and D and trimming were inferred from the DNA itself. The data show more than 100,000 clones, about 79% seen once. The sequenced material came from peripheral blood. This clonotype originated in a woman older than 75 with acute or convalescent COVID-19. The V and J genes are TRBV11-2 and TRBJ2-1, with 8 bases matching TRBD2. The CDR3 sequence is CASSLDGGRGASSYNEQFF. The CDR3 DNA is TGTGCCAGCAGCTTAGATGGTGGGCGGGGGGCTAGCTCCTACAATGAGCAGTTCTTC.